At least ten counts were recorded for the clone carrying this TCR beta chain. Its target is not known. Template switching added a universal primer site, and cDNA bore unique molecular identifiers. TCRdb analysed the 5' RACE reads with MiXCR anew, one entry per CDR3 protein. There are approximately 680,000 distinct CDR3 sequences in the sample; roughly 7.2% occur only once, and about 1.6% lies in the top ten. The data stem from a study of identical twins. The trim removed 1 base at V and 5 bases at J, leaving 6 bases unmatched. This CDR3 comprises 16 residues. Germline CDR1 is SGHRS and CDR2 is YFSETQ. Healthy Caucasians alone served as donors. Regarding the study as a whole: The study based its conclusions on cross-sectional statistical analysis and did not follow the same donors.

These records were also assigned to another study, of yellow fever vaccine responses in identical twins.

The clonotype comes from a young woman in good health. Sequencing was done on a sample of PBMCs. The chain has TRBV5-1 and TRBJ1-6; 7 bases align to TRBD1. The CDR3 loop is CASSLYGTADNSPLHF. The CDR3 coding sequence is TGCGCCAGCAGCTTGTACGGGACAGCGGATAATTCACCCCTCCACTTT.